This T cell receptor beta chain comes out of a study of identical twins listed by TCRdb under 2016. General notes on the study: To test whether fetal clonotypes persist, this study deep-sequenced TCR alpha and beta repertoires from monozygotic twins, from unrelated adults of various ages, and from cord blood. Replicate twin experiments were performed at different times using different library preparation protocols to rule out contamination.

Libraries were constructed by 5' RACE. These reads were obtained on an Illumina HiSeq 2000. A universal primer binding site was added through template switching, and the final cDNA carried a unique molecular identifier so that TCR cDNA molecules could be counted accurately. Specific primers in the conserved constant-segment region were used to synthesize first-strand cDNA for TCR alpha and beta chains. Each cDNA library was double barcoded, with a SMART-Mk sample barcode plus Illumina barcodes, to control for contamination. TruSeq adapter sequences and Illumina sample barcodes were added in two successive PCR steps. TCR alpha and beta cDNA libraries were sequenced on the Illumina HiSeq platform with custom primers. The source study handled its data this way. Raw reads were processed with MiGEC to extract unique molecular identifiers, and MiXCR was used to determine CDR3 positions. Recombination models were inferred per individual with the repgenHMM and IGoR tools using an EM algorithm. Shared clonotypes were analyzed with the tcR package in R, and sharing was normalized by the product of cloneset sizes. Out-of-frame nonproductive sequences were analyzed to study raw recombination free of thymic and clonal selection effects. TCRdb trimmed the raw reads at Q25, called clones with MiXCR and kept productive beta chains. Records with the same CDR3 protein are collapsed into one entry carrying the most frequent genes and DNA. It is TCRdb's table, rather than the study itself, that gives the V and J calls and clone size. A total of just over 500,000 distinct CDR3 sequences appear in this sample, approximately 22% of them only once. The ten most abundant clones make up 0.91% of the sample.

Notes on this clonotype: The antigen this receptor binds is unknown. No much larger clonotype is one base removed from it; base qualities were not supplied.

Every donor in the study was a healthy Caucasian. The twin cohort comprised three pairs of female monozygotic twins, all aged roughly 18 to 30 years. Positive isolation kits from Invitrogen were used to isolate CD4+ and CD8+ T cell populations. Overall study results and their limits: Recombination models systematically underestimated out-of-frame TCR alpha sharing in monozygotic twins but agreed with sharing between unrelated individuals. Zero-insertion analyses could be partly confounded by invariant T cells such as MAIT and iNKT, although diverse VJ usage argued against such confounding for most clonotypes. Out-of-frame TCR alpha sequences shared between twins showed an excess of low generation-probability sequences compared with coincidental sharing between unrelated individuals. A weaker excess of twin sharing was found in beta out-of-frame sequences because the signal-to-noise ratio was lowered by fewer shared sequences. Abundant cord blood beta clonotypes carried fewer insertions; young adult naive repertoires showed a weaker similar trend, while memory repertoires showed none. Because the same donors could not be followed over many years, the conclusions relied on cross-sectional statistical analysis.

V and J are trimmed by 4 bases and 9 bases, and the gene matches miss 14 bases of the junction. In the germline V gene, CDR1 corresponds to SGHRS and CDR2 to YFSETQ. The CDR3 has 16 amino acids, counting the end cysteine and phenylalanine. The kept DNA is CDR3 alone, 48 bases in frame from the first base. These records were also assigned to another study, of T cells expressing NK-cell markers. From that second study: TCR beta-chain repertoires were profiled in sorted CD3+CD56+NKG2C+, CD3+CD56+NKG2C- and CD3+CD56-NKG2C+ T-cell subsets from fewer than 10 donors. Seven of the eight sequenced donors were HCMV-seropositive and one was HCMV-seronegative. In several experiments an anti-gammadeltaTCR antibody was added to restrict sorting to alphabetaTCR-expressing T cells. In more than 5 donors, the dominant CD3+CD56+NKG2C+ clonotypes ranked among the top 10 CD8+ clonotypes, making up about 1.0-8% of CD8+ T cells. Those dominant clonotypes were again the most abundant among CD3+CD56-NKG2C+ cells in a few donors, at 28.3-60.1%. It remained unclear whether the expanded NKG2C-expressing T cell clones were specific for HCMV antigens. The eight sequenced donors were randomly selected healthy volunteers, three men and five women. To determine HCMV serostatus, a commercial ELISA kit was used to detect HCMV-specific IgG in serum. MIGEC was used to demultiplex reads and group the reads by UMI, and MiTCR was used to assemble and quantify clonotypes. Only TCR cDNA sequences supported by at least two reads were kept to exclude erroneous sequences. Downstream repertoire analysis used the tcR package, and clonotypes were matched across fractions by CDR3 nucleotide sequence plus V segment. Antigen specificity was annotated against VDJdb with VDJmatch, allowing one amino acid substitution in CDR3.

The clonotype comes from a woman aged 18-35 years in good health. This chain is built from TRBV5-1 and TRBJ2-1, with 9 central nucleotides matching TRBD1. Specimen: CD4+ T cells sorted from blood. Read as DNA, the sequence is TGCGCCAGCAGCCCCCGGTCGGGACAGGGTAGGCCTGAGCAGTTCTTC. It specifies CASSPRSGQGRPEQFF.